This T cell receptor beta chain appears in the sequencing data of a study of blood T cell repertoires in COVID-19. Study details: Sites across the United States, Italy and Spain contributed samples from acute and convalescent COVID-19. PBMCs, B-cell-depleted T cells, or T cells provided the cDNA or gDNA that made up the material.

As handled by the study authors: Estimation of nucleated cell counts was performed using reference gene primer amplification. Produced via immunoSEQ multiplex PCR; TCRdb's table is partial and in-frame only. For V, J and clone size, that table is used; D and trimming come from the DNA. The data contain approximately 28,000 clones, roughly 78% of them seen just once; the ten biggest clones take up around a fifth. This clonotype was obtained from a boy younger than 10 with active or convalescent COVID-19. The sequenced material came from peripheral blood.

The CDR3 DNA is TGCGCCAGCAGTGACCCGGGGGGACTAGCATATGCCCAGAGCTCCTACAATGAGCAGTTCTTC. Its protein is CASSDPGGLAYAQSSYNEQFF. The chain joins TRBV10-2 to TRBJ2-1; 9 positions match TRBD2. The CDR3 is 21 residues long. CDR1 WSHSY and CDR2 SAAADI come from the germline V gene. J gave up 0 bases and V 3 bases, and 18 bases lay outside the gene matches.